Sequencing of this T cell receptor beta chain was carried out in a study of patients and donors after allogeneic stem cell transplantation. TCRdb itself ran the RT-PCR reads through MiXCR, one entry per CDR3 protein. The profile shows 920,000 or so distinct CDR3 sequences, approximately 19% of them singletons. Germline V CDR1 and CDR2: DFQATT, SNEGSKA (reference sequence). V was shortened by 2 bases and J by 0 bases, with 13 bases between the two germline ends. The length of the CDR3 is 16 residues. This clonotype was seen only a few times. The chain links TRBV20-1 to TRBJ2-2, with unresolved D. Input material: blood, either unsorted or a sorted T cell fraction (not recorded which). This TCR was sampled from a human donor who was either an allogeneic HSCT recipient or a stem cell or donor lymphocyte infusion donor (not recorded which). It is not recorded whose cells these are; they may come from a transplant donor. CDR3 residues: CSARKDATANTGELFF. CDR3 nucleotide sequence: TGCAGTGCTAGAAAGGATGCTACCGCGAACACCGGGGAGCTGTTTTTT.